The rows below give T cell receptor beta chains drawn from one sample of a study of chemoradiotherapy in HPV16-positive cancers. Sequencing was performed with immunoSEQ multiplex PCR; in TCRdb, only in-frame clones are kept and a portion is missing. The sample shows some 31,000 clones, about nine tenths of them seen only once. Material: blood, obtained from a patient who underwent chemoradiotherapy. The receptors here all came from a human donor with HPV-associated anogenital cancer. Each CDR3 is given with its conserved first and last residue.

TRBV5-1	TRBJ2-5	CASSLEATQYF
TRBV19	TRBJ2-7	CASSVGRAGEQYF
TRBV11-2	TRBJ2-7	CASSLDLAVGSYEQYF
TRBV30	TRBJ2-1	CAWSKLAGRGEQFF
TRBV5-6	TRBJ2-1	CASSFSVNEQFF
TRBV19	TRBJ1-2	CASRDLANYGYTF
TRBV11-3	TRBJ2-7	CASLGLAEEEQYF
TRBV7-9	TRBJ1-3	CASSSTGFKGNTIYF
TRBV28	TRBJ2-7	CASTQQLDSYEQYF
TRBV7-9	TRBJ2-1	CASSPPGQGKFF
TRBV7-6	TRBJ1-1	CASSLDGSAKGRTEAFF
TRBV5-4	TRBJ1-4	CASRTGQNEKLFF
TRBV7-2	TRBJ2-7	CASSLESSYEQYF
TRBV28	TRBJ1-1	CASSRGGQRAFF
TRBV9	TRBJ2-1	CASSAERLAGGNEQFF
TRBV9	TRBJ2-7	CASSPRATILYEQYF
TRBV10-1	TRBJ2-5	CASSAGTYEETQYF
TRBV2	TRBJ1-4	CASSVVQGGNEKLFF
TRBV5-1	TRBJ1-1	CASSADPGQGATEAFF
TRBV7-3	TRBJ2-2	CASRRTSVVGELFF
TRBV11-2	TRBJ2-7	CASSFPREGWTYEQYF
TRBV30	TRBJ2-7	CAWRPLLGYEQYF
TRBV30	TRBJ1-6	CAGGTGDYNSPLHF
TRBV18	TRBJ2-2	CASSPPNGRDTGELFF
TRBV7-9	TRBJ1-1	CASSLQGGSTEAFF
TRBV11-2	TRBJ1-1	CASSLKGTVEAFF
TRBV13	TRBJ1-2	CASSFGDRNYGYTF
TRBV7-6	TRBJ1-2	CASSFLDNGYGYTF
TRBV18	TRBJ2-1	CASSPGQSSYNEQFF
TRBV29-1	TRBJ2-6	CSVVGAGANVLTF
TRBV19	TRBJ1-4	CASSKGGVNEKLFF
TRBV9	TRBJ2-2	CASSVGGGVTTGELFF
TRBV10-2	TRBJ1-5	CASSVNRGQPQHF
TRBV7-2	TRBJ1-1	CASSSHMNTEAFF
TRBV7-9	TRBJ2-7	CASSLATNEQYF
TRBV13	TRBJ1-4	CASSLRQGGTNEKLFF
TRBV10-3	TRBJ2-2	CAIGTANTGELFF
TRBV2	TRBJ2-3	CASSPLALSTDTQYF
TRBV5-5	TRBJ1-2	CASSGPAGGGYTF
TRBV29-1	TRBJ2-7	CSVAEQGSSYEQYF
TRBV30	TRBJ1-2	CAWTVYNYGYTF
TRBV7-3	TRBJ2-2	CASSPTREDTGELFF